A single sample is the source of the 29 T cell receptor beta chains below, sequenced in a study of OX40 agonist ivuxolimab in advanced cancers. Generated by immunoSEQ multiplex PCR, the TCRdb table keeps only in-frame clones and is missing some. Of 40,000 to 50,000 clones listed, about 90% are singletons. The sequencing here drew on CD4+ or CD8+ T cells sorted from blood, taken in a trial of the OX40 agonist ivuxolimab. These receptors were obtained from an adult with an advanced solid tumor such as melanoma, head and neck, liver or kidney cancer.

This chain joins TRBV11-3 and TRBJ1-2; 8 bases fit TRBD1. Germline CDR1 is SGHNT and CDR2 is YENEEA. V was clipped by 5 bases and J by 8 bases; unmatched bases: 16. There are 16 residues in the CDR3. The CDR3 spells CASSPAGTGPALGYTF. The CDR3, as DNA: TGTGCCAGCAGCCCAGCCGGGACAGGCCCTGCTTTAGGCTACACCTTC.

This clone was seen only once. V is TRBV7-2 and J is TRBJ1-2; no clear D gene. Per the germline V gene, CDR1 is SGHTA and CDR2 is FQGNSA. V was trimmed by 4 bases and J by 6 bases, leaving 15 bases between them. The CDR3 is 14 residues long. CDR3 bases: TGTGCCAGCAGCTGGGGAGGAGGGAAGAATGGCTACACCTTC. Translating it yields CASSWGGGKNGYTF.

This sequence joins TRBV18 and TRBJ2-6; the D gene could be TRBD1 or TRBD2 (5 bases each). Germline-derived CDR1 and CDR2 are KGHSH and LQKENI. The CDR3 spans 17 residues. V lost 6 bases to trimming and J lost 0 bases, with 15 bases between them. Written as DNA, the CDR3 is TGTGCCAGCTCCTCCGGGACGGGAAGCTCTGGGGCCAACGTCCTGACTTTC. Translation gives CASSSGTGSSGANVLTF.

The genes are TRBV5-6 and TRBJ1-2; 8 bases are a match to TRBD1. CDR1 is SGHDT, CDR2 YYEEEE, per germline. The CDR3 contains 14 residues. Losses at the gene ends were 4 bases for V and 4 bases for J; bases not matched to a gene: 6. The CDR3 loop is CASSEQGEGYGYTF. The CDR3 DNA reads as TGTGCCAGCAGCGAACAGGGGGAAGGCTATGGCTACACCTTC.

This chain links TRBV10-3 with TRBJ2-1; 9 nucleotides agree with TRBD2. The CDR3 consists of 15 residues. Trimming at V came to 3 bases and at J to 2 bases, leaving 2 bases not matched to a gene. The germline CDR1 and CDR2 sequences are ENHRY and SYGVKD. CDR3 protein: CAISDERGAYNEQFF. In DNA, the CDR3 is TGTGCCATCAGTGATGAGCGGGGGGCCTACAATGAGCAGTTCTTC.

The chain employs TRBV7-9 and TRBJ1-2, with unresolved D. Trimming cost V 1 base and J 8 bases, with 11 bases left between them. CDR3 size: 13 residues. The germline V gene encodes CDR1 SEHNR and CDR2 FQNEAQ (reference sequence). The CDR3 loop reads CASSLETSRGYTF. The CDR3 region has the DNA TGTGCCAGCAGCTTAGAGACGTCTAGGGGCTACACCTTC.

This clone appeared a single time. The gene calls are TRBV19 and TRBJ2-6; maybe TRBD1 (5 bases). The CDR3 has 15 amino acids. Per germline, CDR1 LNHDA and CDR2 SQIVND (reference sequence). CDR3 DNA: TGTGCTACCAAAGGGGCTGACGCTGGGGCCAACGTCCTGACTTTC. Its translation is CATKGADAGANVLTF.

This clone was observed a single time. The chain carries TRBV9 and TRBJ2-7; 9 bases match TRBD1. The CDR3 spans 14 residues. The junction had 3 bases not matched to a gene; V was cut back by 2 bases and J by 3 bases. In germline, CDR1 is SGDLS, CDR2 YYNGEE. CDR3: CASSVGQGYYEQYF. CDR3 DNA sequence: TGTGCCAGCAGCGTGGGACAGGGTTACTACGAGCAGTACTTC.

This rearrangement joins TRBV7-9 to TRBJ1-2, with D maybe TRBD1 (6 bases). The CDR3 is 14 residues long. Germline CDR1 SEHNR, CDR2 FQNEAQ (reference sequence). Trimming pared 3 bases from V and 2 bases from J, leaving 10 bases between. This chain's CDR3 is CASSFGGQNYGYTF. CDR3 DNA: TGTGCCAGCAGCTTCGGTGGACAGAACTATGGCTACACCTTC. The full variable domain, rest sourced from reference TRBV7-9 and TRBJ1-2, is DTGVSQNPRHKITKRGQNVTFRCDPISEHNRLYWYRQTLGQGPEFLTYFQNEAQLEKSRLLSDRFSAERPKGSFSTLEIQRTEQGDSAMYLCASSFGGQNYGYTFGSGTRLTVV.

J is TRBJ1-3 and V is TRBV11-3; TRBD1 might be the D (5 bases). Per germline, CDR1 SGHNT and CDR2 YENEEA. The CDR3 is 16 amino acids. V was shortened by 5 bases and J by 0 bases, with 14 bases between the two germline ends. The CDR3 spells CASSLTRVTSGNTIYF. The CDR3 DNA reads TGTGCCAGCAGCCTGACCAGGGTCACCTCTGGAAACACCATATATTTT. Supplemented by reference TRBV11-3 and TRBJ1-3, the full variable domain reads EAGVVQSPRYKIIEKKQPVAFWCNPISGHNTLYWYLQNLGQGPELLIRYENEEAVDDSQLPKDRFSAERLKGVDSTLKIQPAELGDSAVYLCASSLTRVTSGNTIYFGEGSWLTVV.

The chain carries TRBV4-2 and TRBJ2-7; D is possibly TRBD1 (5 bases). V dropped 6 bases and J dropped 0 bases, with 9 bases sitting between them. CDR3 length: 13 residues. Germline V CDR1 and CDR2: LGHNA, YNFKEQ. CDR3 nucleotides: TGTGCCAGCAGGGACACCGTCTCCTACGAGCAGTACTTC. Protein: CASRDTVSYEQYF.

The V gene is TRBV6-1, the J gene TRBJ2-4; TRBD1 matches at 7 bases. The length of the CDR3 is 15 residues. Germline CDR1 reads MNHNS; CDR2 reads SASEGT. Trimming took 4 bases from V and 1 from J; bases not matched to a gene: 4. In nucleotides, the CDR3 is TGTGCCAGCAGTGGACAGGGCTGGGCCAAAAACATTCAGTACTTC. This sequence encodes CASSGQGWAKNIQYF.

This clone was picked up one time. The chain has TRBV5-6 and TRBJ2-7; D remains ambiguous. The CDR3 totals 12 residues. The germline CDR1 and CDR2 sequences are SGHDT and YYEEEE. V was clipped by 4 bases and J by 2 bases, with 7 bases between them. This CDR3 is CASSATPYEQYF. CDR3 in DNA: TGTGCCAGCAGCGCCACCCCCTACGAGCAGTACTTC.

V is TRBV7-2 and J is TRBJ1-1; the D is unclear. The CDR3 sequence is 17 residues long. The germline CDR1 and CDR2 sequences are SGHTA and FQGNSA. The V end was cut by 1 base, the J end by 2 bases, with 17 bases between. Here the CDR3 reads CASSLGALVRRNTEAFF. CDR3 DNA: TGTGCCAGCAGCTTAGGGGCCTTAGTAAGGCGAAACACTGAAGCTTTCTTT.

The genes are TRBV28 and TRBJ2-7; D possibly matches TRBD1 or TRBD2 (6 bases each). Trimming took 7 bases from V and 3 from J, leaving 19 bases between them. CDR1 is MDHEN, CDR2 SYDVKM, per germline. The CDR3 sequence is 15 residues long. Here the CDR3 reads CASNARGGLLYEQYF. The CDR3 DNA is TGTGCCAGCAATGCGAGAGGGGGGCTCCTCTACGAGCAGTACTTC.

In the case of this clone: An end of the junction differs from the germline gene, which may be a read error. V gene TRBV4-3 combines with J gene TRBJ1-2; possibly TRBD1 for D (6 bases). There are 14 residues in the CDR3. The V gene's germline CDR1 is LGHNA and CDR2 YSLEER. The CDR3: CASSEDTGLPRYTF. CDR3 DNA: TGCGCCAGCAGCGAAGACACAGGGCTCCCTAGGTACACCTTC.

The chain recombines TRBV7-9 with TRBJ1-1; D remains ambiguous. With 3 bases removed from V and 4 bases from J, the gap between germline ends came to 12 bases. Germline V lookup: CDR1 SEHNR, CDR2 FQNEAQ (reference sequence). CDR3 length equals 14 residues. DNA for the CDR3: TGTGCCAGCAGCTTCGACGGGGTCGGCACTGAAGCTTTCTTT. Amino acid sequence: CASSFDGVGTEAFF.

This clone was seen just once. The rearrangement uses TRBV7-2 and TRBJ2-5, with D unresolved. V lost 4 bases to trimming and J lost 4 bases, with 10 bases between them. This CDR3 comprises 13 residues. Germline lookup yields CDR1 SGHTA and CDR2 FQGNSA. Written as DNA, the CDR3 is TGTGCCAGCAGCTCAGGTGCAGGAGAGACCCAGTACTTC. Translating it yields CASSSGAGETQYF.

The chain employs TRBV2 and TRBJ1-5; D call uncertain. V shed 1 base and J shed 3 bases, with 7 bases lying between them. The CDR3 covers 14 residues. Germline CDR1 and CDR2: SNHLY and FYNNEI. CDR3 sequence (DNA): TGTGCCAGCAGTGAAGGGCAAATCAATCAGCCCCAGCATTTT. Its protein product is CASSEGQINQPQHF.

This clone was recorded a few times. The chain links TRBV5-1 to TRBJ1-5; TRBD1 matches 9 bases. Per germline, CDR1 SGHRS and CDR2 YFSETQ. With 5 bases clipped from V and 3 bases from J, the junction kept 6 bases outside the gene matches. This CDR3 is built from 15 residues. The CDR3 sequence: CASRRGTGYNQPQHF. In DNA form, the CDR3 reads TGCGCCAGCAGACGTGGGACAGGGTACAATCAGCCCCAGCATTTT. Based on the CDR3 plus reference TRBV5-1 and TRBJ1-5, the full variable domain is KAGVTQTPRYLIKTRGQQVTLSCSPISGHRSVSWYQQTPGQGLQFLFEYFSETQRNKGNFPGRFSGRQFSNSRSEMNVSTLELGDSALYLCASRRGTGYNQPQHFGDGTRLSIL.

The V call is TRBV30, the J call TRBJ2-7; the D is unclear. This CDR3 has 9 amino acids. Germline V gene sequence: CDR1 GTSNPN, CDR2 SVGIG (reference sequence). Between the trimmed V and J ends, which lost 5 bases and 3 bases, there was a span of 2 bases. CDR3 amino acids: CAWGYEQYF. The CDR3 bases are TGTGCCTGGGGCTACGAGCAGTACTTC.

This clone was detected once. The chain employs TRBV5-1 and TRBJ2-3; D might be TRBD1 (7 bases). CDR1 and CDR2 from the germline V gene are SGHRS and YFSETQ. Trimming pared 4 bases from V and 0 bases from J, leaving 12 bases between. The CDR3 is 15 residues long. The CDR3 loop reads CASSGGTDSTDTQYF. The CDR3 region has the DNA TGCGCCAGCAGCGGCGGGACAGACAGCACAGATACGCAGTATTTT.

The chain is built from TRBV18 and TRBJ2-3; D not certain. Trimming left V 6 bases short and J 1 base short, with 5 bases between. The CDR3 runs 12 residues. The germline V gene encodes CDR1 KGHSH and CDR2 LQKENI. The DNA of the CDR3 is TGTGCCAGCTCCCGGGGCACAGATACGCAGTATTTT. It codes for CASSRGTDTQYF.

The chain uses TRBV6-1 and TRBJ1-4; no clear D gene. CDR1 is MNHNS and CDR2 is SASEGT in the germline V gene. This CDR3 is 13 amino acids long. The V end lost 6 bases, the J end lost 0 bases, and 5 bases lay between the germline ends. The CDR3 region has the DNA TGTGCCAGCAGAACTACAACTAATGAAAAACTGTTTTTT. This codes for CASRTTTNEKLFF.

The V and J genes are TRBV6-1 and TRBJ1-1; a possible D gene is TRBD1 (6 bases). CDR1 and CDR2 from the germline V gene are MNHNS and SASEGT. Trimming shortened V by 7 bases and J by 5 bases, and 17 bases separated the two germline ends. The CDR3 has 14 residues. The CDR3 bases are TGTGCCAGCAAATCAGAAGGGGGGGTAACTGAAGCTTTCTTT. Its protein is CASKSEGGVTEAFF.

The V call is TRBV7-2, the J call TRBJ2-5, with 10 bases fitting TRBD2. The CDR3 consists of 15 residues. V lost 1 base and J lost 3; bases outside the gene matches: 2. Looked up from germline, CDR1 is SGHTA and CDR2 is FQGNSA. The CDR3 region is CASSLVSGGEETQYF. CDR3 DNA: TGTGCCAGCAGCTTAGTAAGCGGGGGGGAAGAGACCCAGTACTTC.

The chain joins TRBV29-1 to TRBJ2-5; D is unclear. V was shortened by 3 bases and J by 1 base, with 6 bases between the two germline ends. Germline lookup yields CDR1 SQVTM and CDR2 ANQGSEA. The CDR3 is made up of 12 amino acids. In nucleotides, the CDR3 is TGCAGCGTTGATGTGGGCCAAGAGACCCAGTACTTC. Its protein product is CSVDVGQETQYF.

This clone was counted a single time. The V gene is TRBV28, the J gene TRBJ2-1; 12 nucleotides match TRBD2. The germline V gene has CDR1 MDHEN and CDR2 SYDVKM. V trimming: 4 bases; J trimming: 5 bases; junction bases outside the gene matches: 18. CDR3 length: 20 amino acids. The CDR3 DNA reads TGTGCCAGCAGTTCACCCCGGACTAGCGGGAAGGCTTACTCGAACAATGAGCAGTTCTTC. Translated, it gives CASSSPRTSGKAYSNNEQFF.

This chain connects TRBV7-8 to TRBJ2-7, with 9 nucleotides matching TRBD1. This CDR3 spans 15 amino acids. Germline V CDR1 and CDR2: SGHVS, FQNEAQ. V lost 4 bases, J lost 4 bases, and 8 bases stayed unmatched. CDR3 in DNA: TGTGCCAGCAGCTCGATCCGGGACAGGGCGTACGAGCAGTACTTC. Translating it yields CASSSIRDRAYEQYF.